Presented here are 25 T cell receptor beta chains from one specimen sequenced in a study of CD8+ T cells in alopecia areata. Described treatment: oral pan-JAK inhibitor, 5-10 mg twice daily. RNA was isolated and reverse transcribed to cDNA, the sequencing template. Data came from immunoSEQ multiplex PCR; TCRdb stores just in-frame clones and leaves some out. Seen here are some 150,000 clones, 86% observed once, and the top ten hold around 13%. This sample comprised CD8+ T cells sorted from blood, obtained at week 4, from a patient treated with tofacitinib. These receptor sequences come from a human donor with alopecia areata.

The CDR3 loop reads CASRSGAVTDTQYF. As DNA, the CDR3 is TGCGCCAGCAGGTCCGGGGCCGTCACAGATACGCAGTATTTT. The chain links TRBV5-1 to TRBJ2-3; either TRBD1 or TRBD2 may supply D (5 bases each). V lost 5 bases and J lost 2, with 12 bases in between. CDR3 length: 14 residues. From germline, CDR1 is SGHRS and CDR2 YFSETQ.

The table lists this clone with a few counts. The V gene is TRBV7-9, the J gene TRBJ2-2; no definite D call. CDR3 length: 13 amino acids. Germline V gives CDR1 SEHNR, CDR2 FQNEAQ (reference sequence). V gave up 5 bases and J gave up 4 bases, with 8 bases separating them. CDR3 sequence (DNA): TGTGCCAGCAGCCCTGGTCCCACCGGGGAGCTGTTTTTT. Translated, it gives CASSPGPTGELFF.

In this sample, this clone turned up a few times. This chain uses TRBV19 with TRBJ2-1; D gene unclear. The CDR3 consists of 15 residues. From germline, CDR1 is LNHDA and CDR2 SQIVND (reference sequence). Trimming took 4 bases from V and 8 from J, leaving 18 bases between them. The CDR3 region has the DNA TGTGCCAGTAGTACGACCCACTACCGTTTCCATGAGCAGTTCTTC. This gives the protein CASSTTHYRFHEQFF. The full variable domain, completed using reference TRBV19 and TRBJ2-1, is DGGITQSPKYLFRKEGQNVTLSCEQNLNHDAMYWYRQDPGQGLRLIYYSQIVNDFQKGDIAEGYSVSREKKESFPLTVTSAQKNPTAFYLCASSTTHYRFHEQFFGPGTRLTVL.

This chain connects TRBV27 to TRBJ2-5, with D perhaps matching TRBD2 (5 bases). Germline-derived CDR1 and CDR2 are MNHEY and SMNVEV (reference sequence). The CDR3 is made up of 14 amino acids. The ends were cut back, 5 bases at V and 4 bases at J, with 14 bases in the middle. The CDR3 nucleotides read TGTGCCAGCAGTCTCCTTGGCGGGCCAGAGACCCAGTACTTC. This translates into CASSLLGGPETQYF.

The V call is TRBV27, the J call TRBJ1-1, with D possibly matching TRBD1 (5 bases). The CDR3 length is 13 residues. Per the germline V gene, CDR1 is MNHEY and CDR2 is SMNVEV (reference sequence). V gave up 6 bases and J gave up 4 bases, with 12 bases separating them. CDR3 amino acids: CASSKVGGTEAFF. The CDR3 coding sequence is TGTGCCAGCAGCAAAGTGGGGGGCACTGAAGCTTTCTTT.

The table lists this clone with a count of one. This chain uses TRBV10-3 with TRBJ1-1, with D possibly TRBD1 on 6 matching bases. Germline V gives CDR1 ENHRY, CDR2 SYGVKD. Trimming took off 3 bases at V and 1 base at J, with 18 bases between the two ends. The CDR3 totals 17 residues. The CDR3 spells CAISEGGTGQGNTEAFF. The CDR3 DNA reads TGTGCCATCAGTGAAGGGGGGACCGGTCAGGGGAACACTGAAGCTTTCTTT.

With respect to this clone: The junction does not match germline at one end; this may be a read error. V is TRBV7-8 and J is TRBJ1-3; D remains unclear. Germline CDR1 and CDR2: SGHVS and FQNEAQ. The CDR3 covers 12 residues. The CDR3 coding sequence is TGTGCCAGCACCGACACCGGGCCCAACACTCAATTT. Amino acids: CASTDTGPNTQF.

This clone was detected only a few times. V usage is TRBV6-1 and J usage is TRBJ1-5; 7 bases map to TRBD1. This CDR3 has 13 residues. Germline CDR1 and CDR2: MNHNS and SASEGT. The V gene end was trimmed by 6 bases and the J gene end by 8 bases; junction bases not matched to a gene: 7. For the CDR3, the DNA is TGTGCCAGCAGCCGACAGGGAACGGAGCCCCAGCATTTT. This encodes CASSRQGTEPQHF.

This clone was picked up one time. The rearrangement uses TRBV14 and TRBJ1-1, with D hard to call. CDR1 is SGHDN and CDR2 is FVKESK in the germline V gene. The V end was cut by 8 bases, the J end by 8 bases, with 21 bases between. The CDR3 spans 14 residues. The CDR3 region has the DNA TGTGCCAGCCTTACCCGCAGTGCTCCAGAGGAAGCTTTCTTT. It specifies CASLTRSAPEEAFF.

V gene TRBV29-1 combines with J gene TRBJ2-7; 7 positions agree with TRBD1. Germline-derived CDR1 and CDR2 are SQVTM and ANQGSEA. There are 13 residues in the CDR3. V was pared by 7 bases and J by 3 bases, with 9 bases of the junction left unmatched. The CDR3 spells CSAQGTSLYEQYF. The CDR3 region has the DNA TGCAGCGCACAGGGGACAAGCCTCTACGAGCAGTACTTC.

The chain recombines TRBV5-4 with TRBJ2-1; D is ambiguous. Germline values: CDR1 SGHNT, CDR2 YYREEE (reference sequence). Trimming shortened V by 9 bases and J by 6 bases, and 10 bases separated the two germline ends. CDR3 size: 11 residues. CDR3 coding DNA: TGTGCCACCTTTGAGCTCAATGAGCAGTTCTTC. Translated: CATFELNEQFF.

The chain employs TRBV18 and TRBJ2-6, with D perhaps matching TRBD1 (6 bases). The CDR3 is 16 amino acids. Germline loops: CDR1 KGHSH, CDR2 LQKENI. Trimming took 6 bases from V and 0 from J, leaving 12 bases between them. The CDR3 sequence: CASSTGQRSGANVLTF. The CDR3 DNA is TGTGCCAGCTCGACAGGCCAACGCTCTGGGGCCAACGTCCTGACTTTC. Complete variable domain (other parts from reference TRBV18 and TRBJ2-6): NAGVMQNPRHLVRRRGQEARLRCSPMKGHSHVYWYRQLPEEGLKFMVYLQKENIIDESGMPKERFSAEFPKEGPSILRIQQVVRGDSAAYFCASSTGQRSGANVLTFGAGSRLTVL.

This chain's CDR3 is CSAGGAGGGDEQFF. The CDR3 bases are TGCAGCGCCGGAGGGGCGGGGGGTGGCGATGAGCAGTTCTTC. The J gene is TRBJ2-1, the V gene TRBV29-1, with TRBD2 matching 8 bases. Germline assignment: CDR1 SQVTM and CDR2 ANQGSEA. Unmatched junction bases numbered 13, after V lost 7 bases and J lost 8 bases. The CDR3 length is 14 residues.

V and J are TRBV30 and TRBJ2-1, with D perhaps given as TRBD1 or TRBD2 (5 bases each). Germline assignment: CDR1 GTSNPN and CDR2 SVGIG (reference sequence). Trimming took 4 bases from V and 8 from J, leaving 9 bases between them. The CDR3 is made up of 11 amino acids. The CDR3 is CAWTGSDEQFF. In DNA form, the CDR3 reads TGTGCCTGGACAGGGAGCGATGAGCAGTTCTTC.

The genes are TRBV6-5 and TRBJ1-2, with no clear D. The V gene lost 0 bases and the J gene lost 7 bases, with 9 bases spanning the gap. CDR3 length: 13 residues. Germline assignment: CDR1 MNHEY and CDR2 SVGAGI. CDR3 region: CASSYSRVGGYTF. CDR3 sequence (DNA): TGTGCCAGCAGTTACTCGAGGGTCGGTGGCTACACCTTC.

The chain links TRBV9 to TRBJ2-1, with TRBD2 as a possible D gene (6 bases). V lost 4 bases and J lost 2, with 16 bases in between. The germline V gene has CDR1 SGDLS and CDR2 YYNGEE. The CDR3 runs 16 residues. CDR3 residues: CASSPTFAGPYNEQFF. The CDR3 DNA reads TGTGCCAGCAGCCCTACCTTTGCGGGACCCTACAATGAGCAGTTCTTC.

To note about this clone: The sample carries other DNA sequences with the same CDR3. J is TRBJ2-7 and V is TRBV30; perhaps TRBD1 as D (5 bases). The CDR3 spans 13 residues. The germline V gene has CDR1 GTSNPN and CDR2 SVGIG (reference sequence). Deletions cut 2 bases from V and 0 bases from J, with 8 bases between. CDR3 DNA: TGTGCCTGGAGTCCTGACAGCTCCTACGAGCAGTACTTC. Its protein product is CAWSPDSSYEQYF.

This clone has more than one count but fewer than ten. This chain joins TRBV13 and TRBJ1-2, with D perhaps matching TRBD1 (6 bases). Trimming cost V 5 bases and J 8 bases, with 21 bases left between them. This CDR3 region has 15 residues. Germline CDR1 PRHDT, CDR2 FYEKMQ (reference sequence). CDR3 residues: CASSPRKEGGFGYTF. The CDR3 bases are TGTGCCAGCAGCCCCCGAAAGGAGGGGGGATTCGGCTACACCTTC.

The chain employs TRBV6-5 and TRBJ2-3, with 9 positions matching TRBD2. Germline V gene sequence: CDR1 MNHEY, CDR2 SVGAGI. The CDR3 covers 14 residues. Unmatched junction bases numbered 0, after V lost 0 bases and J lost 5 bases. The CDR3 DNA is TGTGCCAGCAGTTACTCGACTAGCGGAGATACGCAGTATTTT. This sequence encodes CASSYSTSGDTQYF.

This rearrangement joins TRBV5-4 to TRBJ2-3; D perhaps matches TRBD1 (5 bases). The V end lost 1 base, the J end lost 2 bases, and 11 bases lay between the germline ends. The CDR3 covers 15 residues. CDR1 is SGHNT and CDR2 is YYREEE in the germline V gene (reference sequence). The CDR3 spells CASSLPGHSTDTQYF. Written as DNA, the CDR3 is TGTGCCAGCAGCTTGCCAGGGCACTCCACAGATACGCAGTATTTT.

The J gene is TRBJ2-7, the V gene TRBV6-5; 9 positions agree with TRBD1. Germline V lookup: CDR1 MNHEY, CDR2 SVGAGI. The V gene end was trimmed by 6 bases and the J gene end by 6 bases; junction bases not matched to a gene: 6. The CDR3 covers 13 residues. This CDR3 is CASSRDRALEQYF. The CDR3 nucleotides are TGTGCCAGCAGCCGGGACAGGGCCCTCGAGCAGTACTTC.

The V and J genes are TRBV5-1 and TRBJ2-7, with 13 bases aligning to TRBD2. V lost 4 bases to trimming and J lost 0 bases; unmatched junction nucleotides: 7. The CDR3 length is 17 residues. Per germline, CDR1 SGHRS and CDR2 YFSETQ. For the CDR3, the DNA is TGCGCCAGCAGCCCGGGACTAGCGGGAATCTTCTCCTACGAGCAGTACTTC. Translation gives CASSPGLAGIFSYEQYF.

The V and J genes are TRBV7-9 and TRBJ2-2, with D uncertain. Between the trimmed V and J ends, which lost 5 bases and 6 bases, there was a span of 7 bases. CDR1 and CDR2 (germline): SEHNR, FQNEAQ (reference sequence). The CDR3 spans 12 residues. CDR3 in DNA: TGTGCCAGCAGCGTTTTAGCCGGGGAGCTGTTTTTT. It is translated as CASSVLAGELFF.

The CDR3 spells CASSSTGSEQYF. The CDR3 DNA reads TGTGCCAGCAGCTCGACAGGAAGCGAGCAGTACTTC. The chain recombines TRBV13 with TRBJ2-7; a possible D gene is TRBD1 (6 bases). The CDR3 sequence is 12 residues long. CDR1 and CDR2 (germline): PRHDT, FYEKMQ (reference sequence). V was trimmed by 4 bases and J by 6 bases, leaving 10 bases between them. The full variable domain, rest sourced from reference TRBV13 and TRBJ2-7, is AAGVIQSPRHLIKEKRETATLKCYPIPRHDTVYWYQQGPGQDPQFLISFYEKMQSDKGSIPDRFSAQQFSDYHSELNMSSLELGDSALYFCASSSTGSEQYFGPGTRLTVT.

This clone has only one observation. This rearrangement joins TRBV7-2 to TRBJ2-3; 12 positions match TRBD2. Germline V gives CDR1 SGHTA, CDR2 FQGNSA. Trimming removed 5 bases from V and 2 bases from J; junction bases left unmatched: 8. The CDR3 consists of 17 residues. CDR3 amino acids: CASSETTSGGFTDTQYF. The CDR3 nucleotides read TGTGCCAGCAGCGAAACCACTAGCGGGGGGTTCACAGATACGCAGTATTTT.